These T cell receptor beta chains were read from a single sample in a study of CD8+ T cells in alopecia areata. Method: immunoSEQ multiplex PCR; TCRdb's copy keeps in-frame clones and lacks some. The sample lists about 170,000 clones, less than 80% occurring once. The specimen comprised CD8+ T cells sorted from blood, sampled at week 0. The source is a human donor with alopecia areata. The CDR3 runs from the conserved cysteine through the conserved F or W. The D gene is left open where the match is weak. The size of a clone is reported for some rows only, either as once, few or many, or as a class for expanded clones.

TRBD1	TRBV15	once	TRBJ1-2	CATSGQGAPYGYTF	TGTGCCACCAGCGGTCAGGGGGCTCCCTATGGCTACACCTTC
-	TRBV29-1	once	TRBJ2-1	CSVVGHRGGYNEQFF	TGCAGCGTTGTCGGCCACAGAGGGGGCTACAATGAGCAGTTCTTC
TRBD2	TRBV19	-	TRBJ2-2	CASTPLLAGVPNTGELFF	TGTGCCAGTACCCCCCTCCTAGCGGGGGTACCCAACACCGGGGAGCTGTTTTTT
-	TRBV4-1	-	TRBJ2-2	CASSQDEGVLSGELFF	TGCGCCAGCAGCCAAGATGAGGGGGTGTTATCCGGGGAGCTGTTTTTT
-	TRBV25-1	-	TRBJ2-2	CASSEGAGELFF	TGTGCCAGCAGTGAGGGCGCCGGGGAGCTGTTTTTT
-	TRBV2	-	TRBJ2-2	CASTPGGGANTGELFF	TGTGCCAGCACCCCTGGAGGGGGGGCGAACACCGGGGAGCTGTTTTTT
-	TRBV28	-	TRBJ1-4	CASSHQPGAPIEGLFF	TGTGCCAGCAGCCACCAACCGGGAGCTCCAATTGAGGGACTGTTTTTT
TRBD1	TRBV25-1	-	TRBJ1-5	CASSKGQGVNQPQHF	TGTGCCAGCAGTAAGGGACAGGGGGTGAATCAGCCCCAGCATTTT
TRBD1	TRBV7-9	-	TRBJ1-2	CASSFTGEGYGYTF	TGTGCCAGCAGCTTCACAGGGGAGGGCTATGGCTACACCTTC
-	TRBV4-1	-	TRBJ1-5	CASSQRSAPEPQHF	TGCGCCAGCAGCCAAAGGTCCGCCCCCGAGCCCCAGCATTTT
TRBD1	TRBV10-2	once	TRBJ2-2	CASRGQSNTGELFF	TGCGCCAGCAGGGGACAGTCGAACACCGGGGAGCTGTTTTTT
-	TRBV5-1	-	TRBJ1-1	CASSLTDMNTEAFF	TGCGCCAGCAGTCTGACGGACATGAACACTGAAGCTTTCTTT
-	TRBV9	-	TRBJ1-1	CASSPSGGNTEAFF	TGTGCCAGCAGCCCCAGCGGAGGGAACACTGAAGCTTTCTTT
TRBD1	TRBV11-2	-	TRBJ2-7	CASSPGTAYEQYF	TGTGCCAGCAGCCCAGGGACAGCCTACGAGCAGTACTTC
TRBD2	TRBV13	-	TRBJ2-7	CASSRGLAGAEYEQYF	TGTGCCAGCAGCAGAGGACTAGCGGGGGCCGAATACGAGCAGTACTTC
-	TRBV9	-	TRBJ1-2	CASSASTDSPNYGYTF	TGTGCCAGCAGCGCGTCAACAGATTCTCCTAACTATGGCTACACCTTC
TRBD1	TRBV29-1	few	TRBJ1-2	CSVPIQGVDGYTF	TGCAGCGTTCCGATACAGGGGGTCGATGGCTACACCTTC
-	TRBV15	few	TRBJ1-4	CATSRGLEGEKLFF	TGTGCCACCAGCAGAGGACTGGAGGGTGAAAAACTGTTTTTT
-	TRBV7-9	-	TRBJ2-3	CASSPRPDRSGSDTQYF	TGTGCCAGCAGCCCGCGACCAGACAGGTCGGGCAGCGATACGCAGTATTTT
-	TRBV30	-	TRBJ1-5	CAWSEDGPRPQHF	TGTGCCTGGAGCGAGGACGGGCCCCGGCCCCAGCATTTT
TRBD2	TRBV4-2	-	TRBJ2-5	CASSQVTGGQETQYF	TGTGCCAGCAGCCAAGTTACGGGGGGGCAAGAGACCCAGTACTTC
-	TRBV25-1	-	TRBJ2-5	CASSELGGSRTQYF	TGTGCCAGCAGTGAATTAGGAGGTTCACGGACCCAGTACTTC
TRBD1	TRBV6-1	-	TRBJ2-6	CASSVRGWTGNYPGANVLTF	TGTGCCAGCAGTGTGCGGGGTTGGACAGGGAACTATCCTGGGGCCAACGTCCTGACTTTC
TRBD2	TRBV4-1	-	TRBJ2-1	CASSQAHRGGAEQFF	TGCGCCAGCAGCCAAGCTCATCGCGGGGGGGCTGAGCAGTTCTTC
-	TRBV11-3	-	TRBJ2-1	CASIAAGGLYNEQFF	TGTGCCAGCATCGCTGCCGGAGGTCTGTACAATGAGCAGTTCTTC
-	TRBV13	-	TRBJ2-3	CASSLGRNTDTQYF	TGTGCCAGCAGCCTTGGCAGGAACACAGATACGCAGTATTTT
-	TRBV27	-	TRBJ2-1	CASSLVLPEGNEQFF	TGTGCCAGCAGTTTGGTCTTACCTGAAGGCAATGAGCAGTTCTTC
-	TRBV5-1	few	TRBJ1-2	CASSLAPDNYGYTF	TGCGCCAGCAGCTTGGCCCCAGATAACTATGGCTACACCTTC